The 8 T cell receptor beta chains listed next were all sequenced from one sample in a study of beta chain features in type 1 diabetes. Sequenced material consisted of expressed TCRB transcripts (all of the isolated RNA was reverse transcribed). Clones were sequenced by immunoSEQ multiplex PCR, and TCRdb holds only the in-frame ones, with some missing. The profile shows around 400,000 clones, over 12% of them singletons. What was sequenced was naive CD4+ T cells from blood. Receptors were obtained from a woman between 18 and 29 years old in good health.

The rearrangement joins TRBV13 to TRBJ2-4; the D is unclear. V lost 5 bases and J 6 bases, leaving 11 bases between the germline ends. There are 13 residues in the CDR3. Germline V gene lookup returns CDR1 PRHDT and CDR2 FYEKMQ (reference sequence). The CDR3 is CASSADFGNIQYF. CDR3 nucleotides: TGTGCCAGCAGCGCCGACTTCGGAAACATTCAGTACTTC.

The chain is built from TRBV5-4 and TRBJ2-6; 11 nucleotides align to TRBD1. V was clipped by 4 bases and J by 2 bases; unmatched bases: 11. The CDR3 covers 19 residues. Germline CDR1 is SGHNT and CDR2 is YYREEE (reference sequence). The CDR3: CASSPNAGQGVPGANVLTF. CDR3 coding DNA: TGTGCCAGCAGCCCCAATGCGGGACAGGGGGTCCCTGGGGCCAACGTCCTGACTTTC.

The chain links TRBV19 to TRBJ1-2; D might be TRBD1 (5 bases). The CDR3 extends over 12 amino acids. Looked up from germline, CDR1 is LNHDA and CDR2 is SQIVND (reference sequence). V was trimmed by 5 bases and J by 5 bases, leaving 9 bases between them. For the CDR3, the DNA is TGTGCCAGTAGTGACAGCGCATATGGCTACACCTTC. This encodes CASSDSAYGYTF.

The genes are TRBV9 and TRBJ2-1; D is unresolved. Trimming took off 7 bases at V and 11 bases at J, with 28 bases between the two ends. The CDR3 contains 16 residues. The germline CDR1 and CDR2 sequences are SGDLS and YYNGEE. CDR3 sequence: CASHPGSLTRDQKQFF. The CDR3, as DNA: TGTGCCAGCCACCCTGGTTCGTTGACAAGAGATCAAAAGCAGTTCTTC. Full variable domain (outside the CDR3, taken from reference TRBV9 and TRBJ2-1): DSGVTQTPKHLITATGQRVTLRCSPRSGDLSVYWYQQSLDQGLQFLIQYYNGEERAKGNILERFSAQQFPDLHSELNLSSLELGDSALYFCASHPGSLTRDQKQFFGPGTRLTVL.

J is TRBJ2-5 and V is TRBV7-3; the match to TRBD2 covers 9 bases. Germline V gene data show CDR1 as SGHTA and CDR2 as FQGTGA. J gave up 4 bases and V 0 bases, and 6 bases lay outside the gene matches. The CDR3 covers 16 residues. The CDR3 region is CASSLTGLAGRETQYF. Here the CDR3 DNA reads TGTGCCAGCAGCTTAACGGGGCTAGCGGGGCGAGAGACCCAGTACTTC.

This sequence joins TRBV14 and TRBJ2-7, with D possibly matching TRBD2 (6 bases). V lost 4 bases and J lost 1, with 8 bases in between. Germline V gives CDR1 SGHDN, CDR2 FVKESK. CDR3 length: 13 residues. The CDR3 loop reads CASSPAGSYEQYF. The CDR3, as DNA: TGTGCCAGCAGCCCCGCGGGGTCCTACGAGCAGTACTTC.

This CDR3 reads CASSLGAPWNEQFF. CDR3 nucleotides: TGTGCCAGCAGCTTAGGAGCCCCCTGGAATGAGCAGTTCTTC. The rearrangement uses TRBV7-9 and TRBJ2-1; D ambiguous. Per germline, CDR1 SEHNR and CDR2 FQNEAQ (reference sequence). Trimming removed 1 base at V and 7 bases at J, with 11 bases between. The CDR3 has 14 residues.

This clone was picked up a small number of times. The CDR3 DNA reads as TGTGCCAGCTCGGCGGGACAGATCTCCTATGGCTACACCTTC. Translated: CASSAGQISYGYTF. The V call is TRBV6-1, the J call TRBJ1-2, with 7 bases aligning to TRBD1. The CDR3 covers 14 residues. CDR1 is MNHNS, CDR2 SASEGT, per germline. V shed 8 bases, J shed 4 bases, and the junction held 10 bases outside the gene matches.